These 14 T cell receptor beta chains came from one sample sequenced in a study of T cell repertoires in cytomegalovirus infection. Their specific antigens are unknown. TCRdb reanalysed the reads using MiXCR and keeps one entry per CDR3 protein. The sample has about 470,000 distinct CDR3 sequences, about 42% seen once. The sample here was cultured PBMCs, taken from culture after CMV antigen stimulation. The receptors shown here come from a human donor in good health (CMV status not recorded). Some clones in this sample may be carry-over from other donors' samples.

This clonotype has just a few counts. The V call is TRBV6-8, the J call TRBJ2-7, with TRBD2 as a possible D gene (6 bases). Germline lookup yields CDR1 MNHGY and CDR2 SAAAGT. V dropped 6 bases and J dropped 5 bases, with 20 bases sitting between them. The CDR3 sequence is 15 residues long. In DNA, the CDR3 is TGTGCCAGCAGGGAGAAGGGGACCGAGCGGGACGAGCAGTACTTC. Translating it yields CASREKGTERDEQYF.

This clonotype was recorded many times. CDR3 DNA: TGTGCCAGCAGCTCACTAGCGGGATGGGAGACCCAGTACTTC. Encoded protein: CASSSLAGWETQYF. This chain uses TRBV7-2 with TRBJ2-5, with 10 bases matching TRBD2. The V gene's germline CDR1 is SGHTA and CDR2 FQGNSA. Unmatched junction bases numbered 4, after V lost 4 bases and J lost 5 bases. The CDR3 has 14 residues.

The CDR3 reads CASSEGTGRPNQPQHF. Here the CDR3 DNA reads TGTGCCAGCAGTGAAGGGACAGGGCGACCCAATCAGCCCCAGCATTTT. The J gene is TRBJ1-5, the V gene TRBV6-1; 8 nucleotides align to TRBD1. The CDR3 extends over 16 amino acids. The V gene's germline CDR1 is MNHNS and CDR2 SASEGT. The trim removed 1 base at V and 3 bases at J, leaving 5 bases unmatched.

The chain recombines TRBV27 with TRBJ2-1; D uncertain. Trimming cost V 4 bases and J 10 bases, with 8 bases left between them. The CDR3 runs to 11 residues. The germline V gene encodes CDR1 MNHEY and CDR2 SMNVEV (reference sequence). CDR3 region: CASSSPSEQFF. The CDR3 DNA reads as TGTGCCAGCAGTTCCCCCTCCGAGCAGTTCTTC.

The rearrangement uses TRBV10-3 and TRBJ2-5, with D possibly being TRBD2 (7 bases). The CDR3 consists of 15 residues. V was trimmed by 10 bases and J by 5 bases, leaving 23 bases between them. Germline V gene lookup returns CDR1 ENHRY and CDR2 SYGVKD. The DNA of the CDR3 is TGTGCCACGAGGGCGACGGGGGGCCCCCGTGAGACCCAGTACTTC. This translates into CATRATGGPRETQYF.

The gene calls are TRBV10-3 and TRBJ2-7; 13 positions match TRBD2. The germline V gene encodes CDR1 ENHRY and CDR2 SYGVKD. CDR3 length: 15 residues. The V and J ends lost 2 bases and 12 bases, in that order; junction bases with no gene match: 10. DNA of the CDR3: TGTGCCATCAGTGAGCTTCAGACTAGCGGGGGGCTTCTGTACTTC. This codes for CAISELQTSGGLLYF.

This sequence joins TRBV6-5 and TRBJ1-6; D remains unclear. Germline loops: CDR1 MNHEY, CDR2 SVGAGI. This CDR3 has 17 residues. V lost 5 bases, J lost 10 bases, and 24 bases lay in between. In DNA form, the CDR3 reads TGTGCCAGCAGTAAACGGACTACTTGGGATTTTGGATCACCCCTCCACTTT. Amino acids: CASSKRTTWDFGSPLHF.

CDR3 amino acids: CASSLNSGANEKLFF. The CDR3 DNA sequence: TGTGCCAGCAGCCTAAACAGTGGGGCTAATGAAAAACTGTTTTTT. The chain employs TRBV7-2 and TRBJ1-4, with unresolved D. Trimming stripped 5 bases from V and 3 bases from J, with 13 bases between. The CDR3 has 15 amino acids. Germline values: CDR1 SGHTA, CDR2 FQGNSA. Full variable domain (rest looked up from reference TRBV7-2 and TRBJ1-4): GAGVSQSPSNKVTEKGKDVELRCDPISGHTALYWYRQSLGQGLEFLIYFQGNSAPDKSGLPSDRFSAERTGGSVSTLTIQRTQQEDSAVYLCASSLNSGANEKLFFGSGTQLSVL.

This clonotype was observed a few times. A much more abundant neighbour one base away suggests this may be a read error. This chain uses TRBV7-4 with TRBJ1-5; D uncertain. The CDR3 runs to 14 residues. In germline, CDR1 is SGHVT, CDR2 SQSDAQ. V lost 0 bases and J 4 bases, leaving 7 bases between the germline ends. The CDR3 DNA sequence: TGTGCCAGCAGCTTAGCGGTAGGGAATCAGCCCCAGCATTTT. Encoded protein: CASSLAVGNQPQHF.

The sample holds a few counts of this clonotype. The V call is TRBV7-8, the J call TRBJ2-1; 7 bases align to TRBD1. J lost 7 bases, V lost 1 base, and 4 bases had no gene match. The CDR3 has 14 amino acids. The germline V gene encodes CDR1 SGHVS and CDR2 FQNEAQ. As DNA, the CDR3 is TGTGCCAGCAGCTTAGAAAGGACAGGAAATGAGCAGTTCTTC. This translates into CASSLERTGNEQFF.

The table lists this clonotype with a few counts. J is TRBJ2-3 and V is TRBV7-2, with D unresolved. Germline values: CDR1 SGHTA, CDR2 FQGNSA. This CDR3 has 13 amino acids. Trimming cost V 3 bases and J 4 bases, with 8 bases left between them. In DNA form, the CDR3 reads TGTGCCAGCAGCTTTATGGTCGCAGATACGCAGTATTTT. Its translation: CASSFMVADTQYF.

There are a few counts of this clonotype. V usage is TRBV11-2 and J usage is TRBJ1-1; D remains unclear. The CDR3 contains 11 residues. V gave up 2 bases and J gave up 5 bases, with 3 bases separating them. In germline, CDR1 is SGHAT, CDR2 FQNNGV. CDR3 region: CASSLTTEAFF. For the CDR3, the DNA is TGTGCCAGCAGCTTAACAACTGAAGCTTTCTTT.

V and J are TRBV7-9 and TRBJ2-7; TRBD2 is a possible D gene (5 bases). CDR1 and CDR2 from the germline V gene are SEHNR and FQNEAQ (reference sequence). Trimming left V 5 bases short and J 4 bases short, with 15 bases between. This CDR3 spans 14 amino acids. CDR3 DNA sequence: TGTGCCAGCAGCCCAGGACTGGACGGGTACGAGCAGTACTTC. Translation: CASSPGLDGYEQYF.

The sample holds a few counts of this clonotype. This chain connects TRBV27 to TRBJ1-5, with D possibly matching TRBD1 (6 bases). Trimming cost V 6 bases and J 7 bases, with 19 bases left between them. From germline, CDR1 is MNHEY and CDR2 SMNVEV (reference sequence). The CDR3 consists of 15 residues. CDR3 DNA: TGTGCCAGCAGCGAACAGCGGGGGGGCGGGCAGCCCCAGCATTTT. This gives the protein CASSEQRGGGQPQHF.